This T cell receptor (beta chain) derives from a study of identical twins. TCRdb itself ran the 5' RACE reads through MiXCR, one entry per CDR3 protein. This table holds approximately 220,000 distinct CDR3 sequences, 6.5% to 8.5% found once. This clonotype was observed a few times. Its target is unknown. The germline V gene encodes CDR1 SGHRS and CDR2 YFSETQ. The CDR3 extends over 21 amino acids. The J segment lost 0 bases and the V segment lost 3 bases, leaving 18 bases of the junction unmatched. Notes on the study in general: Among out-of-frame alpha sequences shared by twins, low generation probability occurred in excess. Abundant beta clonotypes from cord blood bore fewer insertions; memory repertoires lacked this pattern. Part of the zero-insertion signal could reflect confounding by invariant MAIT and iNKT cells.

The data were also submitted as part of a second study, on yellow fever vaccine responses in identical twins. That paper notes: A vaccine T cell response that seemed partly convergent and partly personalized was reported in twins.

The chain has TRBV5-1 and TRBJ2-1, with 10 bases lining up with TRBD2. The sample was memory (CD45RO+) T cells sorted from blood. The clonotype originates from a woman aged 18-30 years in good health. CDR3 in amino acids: CASSSRMGLAGVPSSYNEQFF. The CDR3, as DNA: TGCGCCAGCAGCTCCAGGATGGGTCTAGCGGGGGTCCCCAGCTCCTACAATGAGCAGTTCTTC.